Following are 27 T cell receptor beta chains from one sample sequenced in a study of low-dose radiotherapy and immunotherapy resistance in tumors. Time point indicated: before trial treatment. Alpha and beta chains were covered, as first-strand cDNA relied on TRAV- and TRBV-specific primers. A 20-cycle PCR with a constant-region primer and V-primer adapter amplified TCRs. TCRdb called the reads again in MiXCR, with one record for every CDR3 protein. The table lists around 76,000 distinct CDR3 sequences, around 30% of them singletons. The sequencing used PBMCs, collected before treatment. These receptors all stem from a female donor with ovarian cancer.

The chain is built from TRBV12-3 or TRBV12-4 and TRBJ1-1; D gene unclear. CDR3 length equals 13 residues. With 3 bases removed from V and 1 base from J, the gap between germline ends came to 6 bases. CDR3 DNA: TGTGCCAGCAGTTTTGCAGGGAACACTGAAGCTTTCTTT. Its translation: CASSFAGNTEAFF.

J is TRBJ1-1 and V is TRBV7-3, with D unresolved. This CDR3 has 13 amino acids. Trimming took off 3 bases at V and 1 base at J, with 6 bases between the two ends. CDR1 and CDR2 (germline): SGHTA, FQGTGA. The CDR3 sequence is CASSFGPNTEAFF. As DNA, the CDR3 is TGTGCCAGCAGCTTTGGACCGAACACTGAAGCTTTCTTT.

V gene TRBV12-3 or TRBV12-4 combines with J gene TRBJ2-2, with 10 positions matching TRBD2. CDR3 length: 17 amino acids. Germline trimming cut 8 bases from V and 1 base from J; bases unmatched to any gene: 10. CDR3 sequence: CASSRPSGGLNTGELFF. The CDR3 region has the DNA TGTGCCAGCTCCCGGCCTAGCGGGGGTTTGAACACCGGGGAGCTGTTTTTT.

This clonotype has ten or more counts. The chain joins TRBV5-1 to TRBJ2-6; unclear D gene. CDR3 length: 15 residues. From germline, CDR1 is SGHRS and CDR2 YFSETQ. Trimming stripped 2 bases from V and 0 bases from J, with 6 bases between. The CDR3 coding sequence is TGCGCCAGCAGCTTCGGGTCCTCTGGGGCCAACGTCCTGACTTTC. Translating it yields CASSFGSSGANVLTF.

This clonotype was recorded once. The chain has TRBV24-1 and TRBJ1-2; D call uncertain. The CDR3 loop spans 12 amino acids. From germline, CDR1 is KGHDR and CDR2 SFDVKD. V shed 10 bases and J shed 0 bases, with 8 bases lying between them. The CDR3 DNA reads TGTGCCACGTGGGCTCCTAACTATGGCTACACCTTC. This sequence encodes CATWAPNYGYTF.

In regard to this clonotype: It is likely a read error: a sequence one base away is far more abundant. CDR3 DNA sequence: TGTGCCAGCTCCGGGGTTTACGTTGAAGCTTTCTTT. This codes for CASSGVYVEAFF. The rearrangement joins TRBV6-8 to TRBJ1-1; D gene ambiguous. The germline V gene encodes CDR1 MNHGY and CDR2 SAAAGT. Trimming left V 8 bases short and J 7 bases short, with 14 bases between. CDR3 length equals 12 residues.

Comments on this clonotype: This is likely an artifact of a read error, given a far larger clone one base away. The rearrangement links TRBV7-6 to TRBJ2-1, with D possibly matching TRBD1 (6 bases). V dropped 5 bases and J dropped 10 bases, with 21 bases sitting between them. The CDR3 is 15 residues long. CDR1 is SGHVS, CDR2 FNYEAQ, per germline. In nucleotides, the CDR3 is TGTGCCAGCAGCCGGACAAGCGGACAGACCTACGAGCAGTTCTTC. The encoded protein is CASSRTSGQTYEQFF.

On this clonotype: A read error is the likely source, as a far larger clone sits one nucleotide away. The V and J genes are TRBV10-3 and TRBJ2-4, with D perhaps TRBD2 (6 bases). From germline, CDR1 is ENHRY and CDR2 SYGVKD. Deletions cut 2 bases from V and 13 bases from J, with 21 bases between. The CDR3 has 15 residues. The CDR3 DNA follows: TGTGCCATCAGTGAGCGGGAGTTTATAGACAATGAGCAGTACTTC. It translates to CAISEREFIDNEQYF.

This clonotype was detected ten times or more. The V call is TRBV12-3 or TRBV12-4, the J call TRBJ2-2; 8 nucleotides align to TRBD1. The CDR3 has 14 amino acids. J lost 1 base, V lost 6 bases, and 1 base had no gene match. The CDR3 region is CASSRGLNTGELFF. CDR3 DNA sequence: TGTGCCAGCAGCAGGGGGCTGAACACCGGGGAGCTGTTTTTT.

The sample holds many counts of this clonotype. V usage is TRBV13 and J usage is TRBJ2-1, with D perhaps given as TRBD1 or TRBD2 (5 bases each). The CDR3 spans 15 residues. CDR1 and CDR2 from the germline V gene are PRHDT and FYEKMQ (reference sequence). V was cut by 5 bases and J by 2 bases, with 13 bases left in between. The DNA for the CDR3 is TGTGCCAGCAGCCCGGGACCTATGCCCTACAATGAGCAGTTCTTC. The encoded protein is CASSPGPMPYNEQFF.

In regard to this clonotype: A read error may produce the germline difference seen at one junction end. This chain connects TRBV19 to TRBJ1-5; 10 nucleotides align to TRBD1. CDR3 size: 15 residues. Germline V gives CDR1 LNHDA, CDR2 SQIVND (reference sequence). CDR3 nucleotides: TGTGCCAGTAGCATGGGGGACAGGGGCAATAAGCCCCAACATTTT. Protein sequence: CASSMGDRGNKPQHF.

This clonotype was counted many times. V and J are TRBV9 and TRBJ2-1; 7 bases map to TRBD2. The CDR3 is 15 residues long. V shed 3 bases, J shed 9 bases, and the junction held 12 bases outside the gene matches. CDR1 is SGDLS, CDR2 YYNGEE, per germline. CDR3 region: CASSAPGLSSLEQFF. CDR3 bases: TGTGCCAGCAGCGCCCCGGGACTATCTTCCCTTGAGCAGTTCTTC.

This clonotype showed up many times. V usage is TRBV3-1 and J usage is TRBJ2-1; perhaps TRBD2 as D (6 bases). V was pared by 1 base and J by 7 bases, with 14 bases between. Germline values: CDR1 LGHDT, CDR2 YNNKEL (reference sequence). The CDR3 runs 15 residues. CDR3 region: CASSQARESRNEQFF. As DNA, the CDR3 is TGTGCCAGCAGCCAAGCCCGGGAGTCCAGGAATGAGCAGTTCTTC.

This clonotype appeared many times. V and J are TRBV14 and TRBJ2-7; the D gene is possibly TRBD1 (5 bases). The CDR3 loop spans 13 amino acids. CDR1 is SGHDN and CDR2 is FVKESK in the germline V gene. The V end lost 5 bases, the J end lost 2 bases, and 10 bases lay between the germline ends. The CDR3 coding sequence is TGTGCCAGCAGCTGGGGCAGGGCCTACGAGCAGTACTTC. It encodes CASSWGRAYEQYF.

This clonotype has at least ten counts. The gene calls are TRBV19 and TRBJ2-7; possibly TRBD1 or TRBD2 for D (7 bases each). The CDR3 is made up of 14 amino acids. The ends were cut back, 3 bases at V and 3 bases at J, with 12 bases in the middle. Germline V lookup: CDR1 LNHDA, CDR2 SQIVND (reference sequence). CDR3 DNA: TGTGCCAGTAGTATGACAGGGACTAACTACGAGCAGTACTTC. This gives the protein CASSMTGTNYEQYF.

The chain is built from TRBV29-1 and TRBJ1-1; D unresolved. Germline V gene sequence: CDR1 SQVTM, CDR2 ANQGSEA. V gave up 4 bases and J gave up 2 bases, with 17 bases separating them. This CDR3 is 15 amino acids long. This CDR3 is CSVVSGALFNTEAFF. The CDR3 coding sequence is TGCAGCGTTGTATCGGGCGCCCTATTCAACACTGAAGCTTTCTTT. The entire variable domain, with the rest obtained from reference TRBV29-1 and TRBJ1-1, is as follows: SAVISQKPSRDICQRGTSLTIQCQVDSQVTMMFWYRQQPGQSLTLIATANQGSEATYESGFVIDKFPISRPNLTFSTLTVSNMSPEDSSIYLCSVVSGALFNTEAFFGQGTRLTVV.

The chain uses TRBV18 and TRBJ1-4; no firm D call. The V gene's germline CDR1 is KGHSH and CDR2 LQKENI. V gave up 6 bases and J gave up 8 bases, with 13 bases separating them. This CDR3 has 13 residues. The CDR3 DNA reads as TGTGCCAGCTCCCTGGAGTTAAGGGAAAAACTGTTTTTT. This encodes CASSLELREKLFF.

Many counts were recorded for this clonotype. The J gene is TRBJ1-3, the V gene TRBV20-1; the D is unclear. Germline V CDR1 and CDR2: DFQATT, SNEGSKA (reference sequence). The V and J ends lost 0 bases and 2 bases respectively, with 11 bases between them. This CDR3 spans 15 amino acids. The CDR3 sequence: CSAREALAPGNTIYF. The CDR3 DNA follows: TGCAGTGCTAGAGAGGCCCTGGCCCCTGGAAACACCATATATTTT.

This clonotype has ten or more counts. The rearrangement links TRBV6-2 or TRBV6-3 to TRBJ2-3; perhaps TRBD1 as D (6 bases). The V gene's germline CDR1 is MNHEY and CDR2 SVGEGT. The CDR3 is made up of 14 amino acids. V lost 5 bases and J lost 6, with 15 bases in between. DNA for the CDR3: TGTGCCAGCAGTGAAATACAGGGTCGGGATACGCAGTATTTT. As protein: CASSEIQGRDTQYF.

This clonotype has a count of ten or more. The CDR3 protein is CASSPRGNYNEQFF. CDR3 bases: TGTGCCAGCAGCCCCAGGGGGAACTACAATGAGCAGTTCTTC. J is TRBJ2-1 and V is TRBV11-1, with 7 bases that match TRBD1. Looked up from germline, CDR1 is SGHAT and CDR2 is FQDESV (reference sequence). CDR3 length equals 14 residues. Trimming at V came to 5 bases and at J to 3 bases, leaving 4 bases not matched to a gene.

DNA for the CDR3: TGTGCCAGCAGCTTCTCCCAGCGGGAGTACAATGAGCAGTTCTTC. It specifies CASSFSQREYNEQFF. The chain couples TRBV11-3 to TRBJ2-1, with 8 positions matching TRBD2. Germline loops: CDR1 SGHNT, CDR2 YENEEA. The CDR3 runs 15 residues. V trimming: 3 bases; J trimming: 4 bases; junction bases outside the gene matches: 5.

The V and J genes are TRBV13 and TRBJ1-1; tentative D call: TRBD1 (5 bases). Germline V CDR1 and CDR2: PRHDT, FYEKMQ (reference sequence). The CDR3 has 13 residues. V lost 8 bases and J 4 bases, leaving 14 bases between the germline ends. In DNA, the CDR3 is TGTGCCAGCCTTCGGGGGTTCGGCACTGAAGCTTTCTTT. It codes for CASLRGFGTEAFF.

The chain combines TRBV2 with TRBJ2-7; possible D gene TRBD1, 6 bases. Trimming cost V 3 bases and J 6 bases, with 18 bases left between them. The CDR3 contains 15 residues. In germline, CDR1 is SNHLY, CDR2 FYNNEI. CDR3 region: CASSDLPSPRGEQYF. The DNA of the CDR3 is TGTGCCAGCAGTGACCTCCCCTCTCCCAGGGGCGAGCAGTACTTC.

Note on this clonotype: This probably arose from a read error, given a far larger clone one base away. The chain uses TRBV6-6 and TRBJ2-1; 14 nucleotides match TRBD2. Germline CDR1 is MNHNY and CDR2 is SVGAGI (reference sequence). This CDR3 is built from 16 residues. V was clipped by 2 bases and J by 10 bases; unmatched bases: 7. CDR3 nucleotide sequence: TGTGCCAGCAGTTACCCGGGACTAGCGGGAGTATACGAGCAGTTCTTC. This translates into CASSYPGLAGVYEQFF.

This clonotype was picked up many times. CDR3 bases: TGCAGTGCTAGGGGACAGTGGTACACTAGCGGGAATACAGAGACCCAGTACTTC. Translated: CSARGQWYTSGNTETQYF. The chain carries TRBV20-1 and TRBJ2-5; 10 positions match TRBD2. V gave up 3 bases and J gave up 4 bases; unmatched junction bases: 17. Germline assignment: CDR1 DFQATT and CDR2 SNEGSKA (reference sequence). The CDR3 spans 18 residues.

This clonotype was seen at least ten times. V usage is TRBV3-1 and J usage is TRBJ2-3, with TRBD2 matching 10 bases. Unmatched junction bases numbered 8, after V lost 3 bases and J lost 2 bases. The CDR3 runs to 17 residues. Germline loops: CDR1 LGHDT, CDR2 YNNKEL (reference sequence). CDR3 in DNA: TGTGCCAGCAGCCATGGAAAGCGGGGGGGCTTCACAGATACGCAGTATTTT. This encodes CASSHGKRGGFTDTQYF.

As concerns this clonotype: A far larger clone is only one base removed, so a read error is likely. This chain uses TRBV5-1 with TRBJ2-7, with 12 bases lining up with TRBD2. Germline V gene sequence: CDR1 SGHRS, CDR2 YFSETQ. Trimming cost V 4 bases and J 7 bases; bases outside gene matches: 12. The CDR3 loop spans 16 amino acids. The CDR3 bases are TGCGCCAGCAGCGAGACCCTAGCGGGAGGGGTCGATGAGCAGTACTTC. Its protein is CASSETLAGGVDEQYF.